This T cell receptor (beta chain) was sequenced for a study of shared clonotypes between healthy human individuals. Overall study: There were three CD4 naive, three CD4 memory, two CD8 naive and one CD8 memory plates per donor. Whole-study results and caveats: Generally, naive subsets (rather than memory subsets) showed larger estimated richness.

V dropped 3 bases and J dropped 4; count of bases not matched to a gene: 11. Germline CDR1 SGHRS, CDR2 YFSETQ. The CDR3 spans 17 residues. As regards this clone: What it binds is not known.

Generated by immunoSEQ multiplex PCR, the TCRdb table keeps only in-frame clones and is missing some. The data show 630,000 or so clones, with about 98% seen just once and approximately 0.3% held by the top ten. Naive-designated CD8 cells lacked CD45RO, were positively enriched for CCR7, and omitted terminally differentiated effector memory CD45RA+ cells. The rearrangement links TRBV5-1 to TRBJ2-1, with 9 bases matching TRBD2. This receptor was taken from a man younger than 40 in good health. The sequencing sample was made of naive CD8+ T cells sorted from blood. CDR3 in DNA: TGCGCCAGCAGCTACCCTAGACTAGCGGAAACATACAATGAGCAGTTCTTC. Translation gives CASSYPRLAETYNEQFF.